The rows below give T cell receptor beta chains drawn from one sample of a study of blood T cells in healthy people across ages. TCRdb re-called the 5' RACE reads with MiXCR, one entry per CDR3 protein. The sample yields approximately 600,000 distinct CDR3 sequences, about 53% seen once. The sample comprised blood. The source of these receptors is a man in his 60s in good health. The CDR3 runs from the conserved cysteine through the conserved F or W.

j_call cdr3_length v_call cdr3_aa
TRBJ1-5 15 TRBV20-1 CSAKPGTGRGQPQHF
TRBJ2-5 16 TRBV3-1 CASSQDIQRGKETQYF
TRBJ2-3 16 TRBV9 CASSGSGGAGTDTQYF
TRBJ2-1 17 TRBV6-2/TRBV6-3 CASSQDRGPPYYNEQFF
TRBJ2-5 15 TRBV6-1 CASSEPGDRTETQYF
TRBJ1-1 12 TRBV12-3/TRBV12-4 CASSTGTTEAFF
TRBJ2-3 11 TRBV12-3/TRBV12-4 CASRQGDTQYF
TRBJ2-7 14 TRBV10-3 CAIRTGTGSYEQYF
TRBJ2-6 15 TRBV12-3/TRBV12-4 CASSPALAGANVLTF
TRBJ2-3 16 TRBV3-1 CASSQDGTGGPDTQYF